The 6 T cell receptor beta chains reported below all come from one sample, sequenced in a study of shared clonotypes between healthy human individuals. Assay: immunoSEQ multiplex PCR; the TCRdb copy retains only in-frame clones and omits some. The repertoire includes about 300,000 clones, roughly 70% of them detected once, and about a tenth sits in the top ten. The specimen sequenced was memory CD4+ T cells sorted from blood. The subset is: CD45RA-negative fraction. The receptors come from a man in his thirties or forties in good health.

This chain joins TRBV29-1 and TRBJ1-3, with a weak D call TRBD1 (5 bases). Trimming took 5 bases from V and 4 from J, leaving 12 bases between them. Germline V gene lookup returns CDR1 SQVTM and CDR2 ANQGSEA. This CDR3 contains 13 residues. CDR3 region: CSVRGIDGNTIYF. DNA of the CDR3: TGCAGCGTTCGGGGGATCGACGGAAACACCATATATTTT. The whole variable domain, remainder taken from reference TRBV29-1 and TRBJ1-3, is SAVISQKPSRDICQRGTSLTIQCQVDSQVTMMFWYRQQPGQSLTLIATANQGSEATYESGFVIDKFPISRPNLTFSTLTVSNMSPEDSSIYLCSVRGIDGNTIYFGEGSWLTVV.

V and J are TRBV5-1 and TRBJ2-3; 7 positions match TRBD1. Germline assignment: CDR1 SGHRS and CDR2 YFSETQ. This CDR3 is built from 12 residues. Unmatched junction bases numbered 0, after V lost 3 bases and J lost 5 bases. The CDR3, as DNA: TGCGCCAGCAGCTCAGGGGGAGATACGCAGTATTTT. Translation: CASSSGGDTQYF.

The rearrangement uses TRBV7-2 and TRBJ2-7; TRBD2 is a possible D gene (5 bases). The CDR3 spans 13 residues. V shed 3 bases and J shed 2 bases, with 8 bases lying between them. Germline loops: CDR1 SGHTA, CDR2 FQGNSA. For the CDR3, the DNA is TGTGCCAGCAGCTTCGGACTGGCCTACGAGCAGTACTTC. Amino acid sequence: CASSFGLAYEQYF.

The genes are TRBV7-8 and TRBJ2-5, with D tentatively TRBD1 (6 bases). V lost 4 bases, J lost 9 bases, and 15 bases lay in between. Looked up from germline, CDR1 is SGHVS and CDR2 is FQNEAQ. The CDR3 has 13 residues. The CDR3 region has the DNA TGTGCCAGCAGCTCTGAACAGGGTCGGGCCCAGTACTTC. It translates to CASSSEQGRAQYF.

The gene calls are TRBV29-1 and TRBJ2-5, with 9 positions matching TRBD1. Germline V gene data show CDR1 as SQVTM and CDR2 as ANQGSEA. The trim removed 7 bases at V and 4 bases at J, leaving 4 bases unmatched. The CDR3 runs to 12 residues. The CDR3 DNA reads TGCAGCGCTGGACAGGGGAGAGAGACCCAGTACTTC. Its translation: CSAGQGRETQYF.

The chain employs TRBV9 and TRBJ1-1, with 10 bases aligning to TRBD1. Germline trimming cut 2 bases from V and 6 bases from J; bases unmatched to any gene: 7. The CDR3 covers 15 residues. Germline lookup yields CDR1 SGDLS and CDR2 YYNGEE. The CDR3 reads CASSVTGTGVSEAFF. The CDR3 nucleotides are TGTGCCAGCAGCGTCACCGGGACAGGGGTCTCTGAAGCTTTCTTT.